This section outlines one T cell receptor (beta chain) sequence together with its context. Libraries were prepared by immunoSEQ multiplex PCR; TCRdb keeps only in-frame clonotypes and omits some of them. Among about 1,300 clones, around 80% were seen once, and the ten largest hold around 13%. The ends lost 6 bases at V and 2 bases at J; junction bases unmatched: 3. This CDR3 has 13 amino acids. The germline V gene has CDR1 SGHVS and CDR2 FNYEAQ. This record comes from a study of T cell repertoires in ileal Crohn's disease. Sample time point: neoterminal ileum biopsy at postoperative endoscopy, about 6 months after surgery.

Material: ileal tissue. V is TRBV7-6 and J is TRBJ1-1, with 7 bases fitting TRBD1. This TCR was recovered from an adult with Crohn's disease. The CDR3 DNA follows: TGTGCCAGCAGTCGACAGGGTAACACTGAAGCTTTCTTT. Its protein is CASSRQGNTEAFF.